One T cell receptor beta chain is described in this entry. The CDR3 is 15 residues long. Germline loops: CDR1 MNHEY, CDR2 SVGEGT. J lost 6 bases, V lost 5 bases, and 7 bases had no gene match. In the original processing: Reference gene primer amplification in the assay estimated nucleated cell counts. Sequencing was performed with immunoSEQ multiplex PCR; in TCRdb, only in-frame clones are kept and a portion is missing. D and trimming come from the DNA, and the V and J calls and clone size come from that table. The data contain approximately 200,000 clones, roughly 80% of them singletons. The data derive from a study of blood T cell repertoires in COVID-19. Overall study: Researchers got acute and convalescent COVID-19 samples from the United States, Italy and Spain. T cells, B-cell-depleted T cells, or PBMCs supplied cDNA or gDNA.

This chain connects TRBV6-2 or TRBV6-3 to TRBJ2-1, with 10 bases aligning to TRBD2. Sequencing used peripheral blood. The clonotype comes from a woman aged 60-70 years with acute or convalescent COVID-19. This chain's CDR3 is CASSQAGGPVNEQFF. The CDR3 nucleotides are TGTGCCAGCAGTCAAGCGGGGGGGCCGGTCAATGAGCAGTTCTTC.